This T cell receptor beta chain was sequenced during a study of immune evolution from preneoplasia to lung adenocarcinoma (dated by TCRdb to the early 2020s). Regarding the study in general: HLA loss of heterozygosity was found in about 7% of AIS, about 16% of MIA and under 40% of ADC lesions, and in no AAH lesions. It was reported in the study that 100 or so samples were used for TCR sequencing. A total of some 48 patients with pulmonary nodules who underwent surgical resection were included in the overall cohort. TCR sequencing data came from 51 patients. Resected precursor lesions (AAH, AIS, MIA) and invasive adenocarcinomas were each compared against paired morphologically normal lung tissue. The study combined immune gene expression, TCR sequencing and multiplex immunofluorescence to profile immune contexture across lung adenocarcinoma precursors and invasive adenocarcinoma. The sample size depended on which specimens were available, not on a prior power calculation. The immune data were combined with whole exome sequencing and methylation data from the same cohort of nodules. POLYSOLVER was used to infer Class I HLA alleles from exome data, while LOHHLA was used to detect allele-specific HLA loss. The investigation overall reported the following: Because every patient came from Japan and China, how well the results apply to Western populations was uncertain. Normal lung had the highest top T cell clone frequencies, which appeared to decline progressively from AAH through AIS, MIA and invasive adenocarcinoma. Clonality was highest in normal lung, while later-stage lesions appeared to have lower clonality but higher T cell density and diversity. The highest T cell clonality was observed in KRAS-mutant nodules compared with EGFR-mutant or double wild-type lesions. The findings reflected association rather than direct causation, and larger cohorts with long-term follow-up and longitudinal biopsies were considered necessary.

Resection was performed on patients in Japan or China between the mid-2010s and the late 2010s. The histologic diagnosis of each case was independently confirmed on H&E slides by two lung cancer pathologists. Premalignant or tumor cells were enriched for nucleic acid extraction by macro-dissection performed after pathologic assessment. The AllPrep DNA/RNA FFPE Kit was used to isolate DNA from FFPE tissue. A note on this clone: Its antigen has not been determined. It has no much larger one-base neighbor in the sample; base qualities were not kept.

Using the immunoSEQ hsTCRbeta Kit, TCR beta CDR3 regions were sequenced from DNA. In the original analysis: TCR sequencing data were analysed with the ImmunoSEQ Analyzer. T cell clonality was defined as 1 minus Pielou's evenness computed on productive rearrangements. To measure T cell diversity, the inverse Simpson index was applied to productive templates. T cell density was defined as TCR beta template counts normalized to usable DNA, with usable DNA estimated by amplification and sequencing of housekeeping genes. Two-sided Kruskal-Wallis tests were used to compare TCR metrics between histologic stages. TCRdb obtained this table from immuneACCESS and retained in-frame rearrangements with V and J assigned. These tables miss some clones; where compared with another copy, unresolved V genes account for less than half of the shortfall, and the remainder is unexplained. The DNA was the basis for D and trimming; V, J and clone size are from that table. The sample yields about 12,000 clones; more than 70% were counted once. The ten largest clones represent 3.8% of the sample.

Input material: FFPE tissue from an adenomatous hyperplasia lung lesion. Interpreted using the paper, the cell subset or site label stands for: atypical adenomatous hyperplasia (AAH), lung preneoplasia. The clonotype was recovered from a person aged 45-69 years with lung adenocarcinoma.

The CDR3 loop reads CASRENLNTEAFF. At the DNA level, the sequence is TGCGCCAGCAGGGAGAATTTGAACACTGAAGCTTTCTTT. Here the chain combines TRBV10-2 and TRBJ1-1, with no D gene named confidently. The CDR3 goes from the cysteine to the phenylalanine over 13 residues. Here the CDR3 DNA is all that survives: 39 bases in frame from base 1. V and J are truncated by 6 bases and 0 bases respectively, leaving an intervening sequence of 8 bases. CDR1 is given as WSHSY and CDR2 as SAAADI, both from the germline V gene.